The TCR beta chain under discussion was sequenced for a study of T-cell reconstitution after alpha-beta-depleted transplantation in children. About this clonotype: A much larger clone is a single base away; this may be a read error.

This CDR3 is built from 14 residues. V gave up 8 bases and J gave up 3 bases; unmatched junction bases: 6. Unique molecular identifiers were used to barcode this TCRbeta library. Each CDR3 protein is one row after TCRdb ran MiXCR on the PCR reads. The sample has 150,000 to 250,000 distinct CDR3 sequences, approximately 14% seen once. Sequenced material: PBMCs from the stem cell graft donor, taken from the stem cell graft. The rearrangement uses TRBV12-3 or TRBV12-4 and TRBJ2-1; 8 positions match TRBD2. The clonotype originates from a human donor who donated a stem cell graft to a child with acute lymphoblastic leukemia. The CDR3 region is CASDTSGSYNEQFF. For the CDR3, the DNA is TGTGCCAGCGACACTAGCGGAAGCTACAATGAGCAGTTCTTC.